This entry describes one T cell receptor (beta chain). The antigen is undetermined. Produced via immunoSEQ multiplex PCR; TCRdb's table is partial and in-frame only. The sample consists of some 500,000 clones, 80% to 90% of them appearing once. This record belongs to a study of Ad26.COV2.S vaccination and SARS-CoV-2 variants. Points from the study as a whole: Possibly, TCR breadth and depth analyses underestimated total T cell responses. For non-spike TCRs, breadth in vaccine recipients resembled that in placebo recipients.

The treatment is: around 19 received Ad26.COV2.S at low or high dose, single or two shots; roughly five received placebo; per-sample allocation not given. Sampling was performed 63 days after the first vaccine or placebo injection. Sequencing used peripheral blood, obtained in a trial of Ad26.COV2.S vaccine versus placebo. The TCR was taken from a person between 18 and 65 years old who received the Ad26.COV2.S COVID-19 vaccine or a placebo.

DNA for the CDR3: TGCGCCAGCAGCCAAGATCCAGACAGGGTGGGAACTGAAGCTTTCTTT. The encoded protein is CASSQDPDRVGTEAFF. This chain joins TRBV4-1 and TRBJ1-1; the match to TRBD1 covers 7 bases. The CDR3 contains 16 residues. Trimming removed 0 bases from V and 5 bases from J; junction bases left unmatched: 9. CDR1 is MGHRA, CDR2 YSYEKL, per germline.